Below, 12 T cell receptor beta chains from the same sample are listed, as sequenced in a study of T-cell reconstitution after alpha-beta-depleted transplantation in children. The TCRbeta library was prepared with unique molecular identifiers. TCRdb re-called the PCR reads with MiXCR, one entry per CDR3 protein. Of roughly 500,000 distinct CDR3 sequences listed, 8% to 11% are singletons. The material was PBMCs, obtained before TCRalphabeta/CD19-depleted stem cell transplant. All receptors come from a child aged 2 to 9 with inherited bone marrow failure, due to receive a stem cell transplant.

This clonotype was counted ten times or more. V is TRBV28 and J is TRBJ2-2; a possible D gene is TRBD1 (6 bases). Germline V gene lookup returns CDR1 MDHEN and CDR2 SYDVKM. Deletions cut 6 bases from V and 6 bases from J, with 17 bases between. The CDR3 covers 15 residues. DNA for the CDR3: TGTGCCAGCAGGCCCCGGGACACGGCGGCCGGGGAGCTGTTTTTT. It yields the protein CASRPRDTAAGELFF. Looking up the rest from reference TRBV28 and TRBJ2-2 gives the full variable domain: DVKVTQSSRYLVKRTGEKVFLECVQDMDHENMFWYRQDPGLGLRLIYFSYDVKMKEKGDIPEGYSVSREKKERFSLILESASTNQTSMYLCASRPRDTAAGELFFGEGSRLTVL.

This clonotype has more than one count but fewer than ten. The CDR3 sequence: CSARDLVQETQYF. For the CDR3, the DNA is TGCAGTGCTAGAGATCTAGTGCAAGAGACCCAGTACTTC. The rearrangement uses TRBV20-1 and TRBJ2-5; unclear D gene. This CDR3 is 13 amino acids long. The V gene's germline CDR1 is DFQATT and CDR2 SNEGSKA (reference sequence). V shed 0 bases and J shed 2 bases, with 7 bases lying between them.

V usage is TRBV29-1 and J usage is TRBJ2-7; D possibly uses TRBD1 or TRBD2 (5 bases each). Per the germline V gene, CDR1 is SQVTM and CDR2 is ANQGSEA. V was clipped by 0 bases and J by 2 bases, with 14 bases between them. The CDR3 is 15 residues long. DNA of the CDR3: TGCAGCGTTGAAGAGGGTCGGGACGGCCCCTACGAGCAGTACTTC. This sequence encodes CSVEEGRDGPYEQYF.

Only a few counts were recorded for this clonotype. The V gene is TRBV20-1, the J gene TRBJ2-1; 9 bases line up with TRBD2. CDR1 and CDR2 (germline): DFQATT, SNEGSKA (reference sequence). V lost 4 bases to trimming and J lost 4 bases; unmatched junction nucleotides: 2. This CDR3 spans 13 amino acids. The CDR3 here is CSAIAGVYNEQFF. CDR3 DNA sequence: TGCAGTGCTATAGCGGGAGTTTACAATGAGCAGTTCTTC.

This chain links TRBV20-1 with TRBJ2-5; 11 bases agree with TRBD2. The V segment lost 0 bases and the J segment 3 bases; nucleotides outside the gene matches: 15. Germline CDR1 DFQATT, CDR2 SNEGSKA (reference sequence). The CDR3 covers 19 residues. CDR3 coding DNA: TGCAGTGCTAGAGATTTCGCGGGCCGGGGACTAGCGGATAAAGAGACCCAGTACTTC. Protein: CSARDFAGRGLADKETQYF.

This clonotype was observed at least ten times. This rearrangement joins TRBV7-2 to TRBJ2-3; a possible D gene is TRBD2 (6 bases). CDR3 size: 17 residues. In germline, CDR1 is SGHTA, CDR2 FQGNSA. V lost 0 bases and J 1 base, leaving 14 bases between the germline ends. The CDR3 coding sequence is TGTGCCAGCAGCTTAGCGGCGGGGCTTAGTCGCACAGATACGCAGTATTTT. Translation gives CASSLAAGLSRTDTQYF.

On this clonotype itself: Being one base from a much bigger clone, this may be a read error. The rearrangement joins TRBV27 to TRBJ2-7; maybe TRBD2 (6 bases). The CDR3 consists of 13 residues. Germline CDR1 reads MNHEY; CDR2 reads SMNVEV (reference sequence). CDR3 nucleotides: TGTGCCAGCAATCGACTAGGGTGGTACGACCAGTACTTC. Translating it yields CASNRLGWYDQYF.

This clonotype showed up many times. The J gene is TRBJ1-5, the V gene TRBV29-1; D not certain. The CDR3 contains 12 residues. CDR1 SQVTM and CDR2 ANQGSEA come from the germline V gene. Between the trimmed V and J ends, which lost 4 bases and 4 bases, there was a span of 8 bases. CDR3 nucleotide sequence: TGCAGCGTTGTGATTCCTAATCAGCCCCAGCATTTT. This gives the protein CSVVIPNQPQHF.

This clonotype was seen repeatedly, ten times or more. The gene calls are TRBV4-1 and TRBJ2-3; unclear D gene. Germline V CDR1 and CDR2: MGHRA, YSYEKL. Trimming removed 0 bases at V and 2 bases at J, with 9 bases between. The CDR3 extends over 15 amino acids. CDR3 nucleotides: TGCGCCAGCAGCCAAGAGGGGTTGAACACAGATACGCAGTATTTT. This gives the protein CASSQEGLNTDTQYF.

This clonotype was recorded many times. The chain joins TRBV29-1 to TRBJ2-3; TRBD2 agrees at 8 bases. The CDR3 is made up of 16 amino acids. Losses at the gene ends were 3 bases for V and 14 bases for J; bases not matched to a gene: 22. Germline assignment: CDR1 SQVTM and CDR2 ANQGSEA. CDR3 nucleotide sequence: TGCAGCGTTGACTCCCCGTCGACTAGCGTTAGATCTATGTTGTATTTT. Amino acids: CSVDSPSTSVRSMLYF.

In this sample, this clonotype turned up many times. For the CDR3, the DNA is TGTGCCAGCAGCCAATTTAAGATCGGGGAGCTGTTTTTT. Translation: CASSQFKIGELFF. The chain couples TRBV28 to TRBJ2-2; D is unclear. This CDR3 is 13 amino acids long. V was clipped by 6 bases and J by 7 bases, with 12 bases between them. Germline V gene data show CDR1 as MDHEN and CDR2 as SYDVKM.

This clonotype was counted only a few times. The chain's CDR3 is CASSSPFQPQHF. DNA of the CDR3: TGTGCCAGCAGTTCCCCCTTTCAGCCCCAGCATTTT. V usage is TRBV6-2 or TRBV6-3 and J usage is TRBJ1-5; D not resolved. Germline V CDR1 and CDR2: MNHEY, SVGEGT. Trimming took 4 bases from V and 6 from J, leaving 7 bases between them. The CDR3 totals 12 residues.